This T cell receptor beta chain was captured by sequencing in a study of cytomegalovirus exposure and HLA in healthy donors. The PCR ran on 60 Vbeta and 13 Jbeta primers. Sequencing used immunoSEQ multiplex PCR; TCRdb keeps in-frame clones, though not all of them. The sample holds approximately 190,000 clones, 82% seen once. Unrecorded immune exposures were likely, despite nominal health at sampling. Trimming cost V 6 bases and J 0 bases; bases outside gene matches: 3. Per the germline V gene, CDR1 is MNHNS and CDR2 is SASEGT. This CDR3 is built from 14 residues. The sequence was obtained from a woman aged 18-35 years in good health and CMV-seronegative. The material sequenced was PBMCs. This chain joins TRBV6-1 and TRBJ2-7; 9 bases line up with TRBD2. The CDR3 DNA follows: TGTGCCAGCAGCCTAGCGGGGAGCTCCTACGAGCAGTACTTC. Protein: CASSLAGSSYEQYF.